This T cell receptor (beta chain) derives from a study of Graves' ophthalmopathy and Graves' hyperthyroidism. Findings of the study overall: Most thyroid-expanded clonotypes exceeding 0.001 frequency were also found in blood. A 13-signature model separated ophthalmopathy from stable hyperthyroidism, just over 85% sensitivity, 75% to 84% specificity. It was with roughly 71% sensitivity and around 75% specificity that the model predicted ophthalmopathy progression.

Investigators amplified TCR beta CDR3 regions from RNA transcripts. The first round was an RT-PCR with HTBI primers, and the second round was a multiplex PCR. TCRdb re-called the multiplex PCR reads through MiXCR, storing one row per CDR3 protein. The repertoire holds over 650,000 distinct CDR3 sequences, with about 40% as singletons. This clonotype was found a few times. Its antigen is not identified. The TCR sequence derives from an adult man with Graves' ophthalmopathy. Specimen: peripheral blood.

CDR3 loop: CATSTSYNEQFF. As DNA, the CDR3 is TGTGCCACCAGCACCTCCTACAATGAGCAGTTCTTC. The chain combines TRBV15 with TRBJ2-1; D gene uncertain. The CDR3 contains 12 residues. V gave up 4 bases and J gave up 0 bases, with 1 base separating them. CDR1 is LNHNV, CDR2 YYDKDF, per germline (reference sequence). Using reference TRBV15 and TRBJ2-1 for the parts outside the CDR3, the full variable domain is DAMVIQNPRYQVTQFGKPVTLSCSQTLNHNVMYWYQQKSSQAPKLLFHYYDKDFNNEADTPDNFQSRRPNTSFCFLDIRSPGLGDTAMYLCATSTSYNEQFFGPGTRLTVL.